Sequencing of this T cell receptor (beta chain) was carried out in a study of blood T cell repertoires in COVID-19. Background on the study: Both acute and convalescent COVID-19 samples were obtained from the United States, Italy and Spain. T cells, B-cell-depleted T cells, or PBMCs provided the cDNA or gDNA that served as material.

The CDR3 consists of 16 residues. V dropped 2 bases and J dropped 6; count of bases not matched to a gene: 10. Germline V gives CDR1 MNHEY, CDR2 SVGAGI. In the authors' workflow: Estimates of nucleated cell counts were drawn from the amplification of reference gene primers. Libraries were prepared by immunoSEQ multiplex PCR; TCRdb keeps only in-frame clonotypes and omits some of them. V and J calls and clone size are given by that table; D and trimming were obtained from the DNA. Of 25,000 to 35,000 clones in the sample, roughly 88% were seen once. Material for sequencing was peripheral blood. This receptor was taken from a human donor in a cohort sampled during active COVID-19. The chain couples TRBV6-5 to TRBJ2-1, with 7 nucleotides matching TRBD2. The CDR3 DNA reads as TGTGCCAGCAGTTACGACCCCTATGGGAGGGCCAATGAGCAGTTCTTC. As protein: CASSYDPYGRANEQFF.